This TCR beta chain derives from a study of cytomegalovirus exposure and HLA in healthy donors. The PCR employed 60 Vbeta primers together with 13 Jbeta primers. TCRdb keeps only in-frame clones here, not all; method: immunoSEQ multiplex PCR. Altogether roughly 120,000 clones are present, about 73% being singletons, with the ten largest covering just under 8.5%. In this sample, this clone turned up once. The antigen remains undetermined. Germline V gene lookup returns CDR1 MNHEY and CDR2 SMNVEV (reference sequence). V gave up 1 base and J gave up 0 bases, with 7 bases separating them. This CDR3 contains 14 residues. General study results and limits: Immune exposure data for these donors was limited to CMV serostatus.

J is TRBJ2-7 and V is TRBV27; possible D gene TRBD1, 5 bases. This clonotype was sampled from a woman aged 35 to 49 in good health and CMV-seropositive. The source material was PBMCs. The CDR3 DNA reads TGTGCCAGCAGTTTATTTGACAGCTCCTACGAGCAGTACTTC. Protein: CASSLFDSSYEQYF.